This T cell receptor (beta chain) comes out of a study of T cell responses to AZD1222 COVID-19 vaccine. Sequencing was performed with immunoSEQ multiplex PCR; in TCRdb, only in-frame clones are kept and a portion is missing. This sample has about 78,000 clones, with about 82% found just once. Germline CDR1 reads MDHEN; CDR2 reads SYDVKM. The CDR3 contains 17 residues. V was pared by 3 bases and J by 0 bases, with 8 bases of the junction left unmatched. The rearrangement joins TRBV28 to TRBJ1-5, with 7 bases lining up with TRBD1. Sequenced here: peripheral blood, sampled on day 0 of AZD1222 vaccination. The source of this sequence is an adult in good health. The DNA for the CDR3 is TGTGCCAGCAGTTTGCGCACAGGGGCGTATAGCAATCAGCCCCAGCATTTT. Protein: CASSLRTGAYSNQPQHF.